Presented here are 30 T cell receptor beta chains from one specimen sequenced in a study of blood T cell repertoires in COVID-19. Libraries were prepared by immunoSEQ multiplex PCR; TCRdb keeps only in-frame clonotypes and omits some of them. The sample shows 150,000 or so clones, more than 80% of them seen only once. Sequencing was carried out using peripheral blood. These receptors were collected from a man aged 18 to 29 with COVID-19, enrolled during active disease.

The chain combines TRBV4-3 with TRBJ2-2, with TRBD2 matching over 12 bases. The V gene's germline CDR1 is LGHNA and CDR2 YSLEER. This CDR3 has 18 residues. V lost 0 bases and J lost 1; bases outside the gene matches: 3. This CDR3 reads CASSQETSGSQNTGELFF. In DNA, the CDR3 is TGCGCCAGCAGCCAAGAGACTAGCGGGAGTCAGAACACCGGGGAGCTGTTTTTT.

The chain recombines TRBV9 with TRBJ1-1; 7 bases map to TRBD1. CDR3 length: 14 amino acids. Trimming removed 3 bases from V and 4 bases from J; junction bases left unmatched: 6. Germline V CDR1 and CDR2: SGDLS, YYNGEE. The CDR3 nucleotides read TGTGCCAGCAGCGACCAGGGGGGTAGCACTGAAGCTTTCTTT. Protein product: CASSDQGGSTEAFF.

This chain's CDR3 is CASSLERGDGTGELFF. CDR3 bases: TGTGCCAGCAGCTTGGAAAGGGGCGATGGCACCGGGGAGCTGTTTTTT. V gene TRBV5-4 combines with J gene TRBJ2-2; the D gene is possibly TRBD1 (5 bases). Germline-derived CDR1 and CDR2 are SGHNT and YYREEE (reference sequence). The CDR3 sequence is 16 residues long. Deletions cut 0 bases from V and 4 bases from J, with 13 bases between. Full variable domain (outside the CDR3, taken from reference TRBV5-4 and TRBJ2-2): ETGVTQSPTHLIKTRGQQVTLRCSSQSGHNTVSWYQQALGQGPQFIFQYYREEENGRGNFPPRFSGLQFPNYSSELNVNALELDDSALYLCASSLERGDGTGELFFGEGSRLTVL.

V usage is TRBV5-1 and J usage is TRBJ2-7; D is perhaps TRBD2 (5 bases). V was pared by 2 bases and J by 5 bases, with 14 bases between. The CDR3 sequence is 14 residues long. Looked up from germline, CDR1 is SGHRS and CDR2 is YFSETQ. This CDR3 is CASSFERLGNEQYF. The CDR3 DNA is TGCGCCAGCAGCTTTGAGAGACTCGGGAACGAGCAGTACTTC.

J is TRBJ2-7 and V is TRBV14, with TRBD2 identical over 10 bases. CDR3 size: 23 residues. The V and J ends lost 0 bases and 7 bases, in that order; junction bases with no gene match: 30. CDR1 and CDR2 (germline): SGHDN, FVKESK. The CDR3 reads CASSQEAIGQDEVSGTSALEQYF. In DNA, the CDR3 is TGTGCCAGCAGCCAAGAGGCGATTGGACAGGACGAGGTCTCCGGGACTAGCGCCCTAGAGCAGTACTTC.

This chain uses TRBV10-3 with TRBJ1-3; TRBD1 matches 10 bases. The CDR3 totals 16 residues. Germline V gives CDR1 ENHRY, CDR2 SYGVKD. The trim removed 9 bases at V and 2 bases at J, leaving 10 bases unmatched. CDR3: CAIATGTGDPGNTIYF. The DNA for the CDR3 is TGTGCCATTGCCACCGGGACAGGGGACCCTGGAAACACCATATATTTT.

In this sample, this clone turned up once. The chain links TRBV28 to TRBJ1-2; D gene unclear. The germline gives CDR1 MDHEN, CDR2 SYDVKM. The CDR3 contains 12 residues. Between the trimmed V and J ends, which lost 5 bases and 8 bases, there was a span of 12 bases. This CDR3 reads CASSDTPGGYTF. The DNA for the CDR3 is TGTGCCAGCAGTGATACACCGGGGGGCTACACCTTC.

CDR3 nucleotide sequence: TGTGCCAGCAGTGTCACAGGGGGCCCTGGAAACACCATATATTTT. This codes for CASSVTGGPGNTIYF. The chain couples TRBV28 to TRBJ1-3; 9 positions match TRBD1. The CDR3 sequence is 15 residues long. Germline assignment: CDR1 MDHEN and CDR2 SYDVKM. Losses at the gene ends were 5 bases for V and 2 bases for J; bases not matched to a gene: 4.

The chain combines TRBV28 with TRBJ1-1; 7 bases map to TRBD1. The junction had 6 bases not matched to a gene; V was cut back by 7 bases and J by 1 base. From germline, CDR1 is MDHEN and CDR2 SYDVKM. The CDR3 runs 14 residues. CDR3 DNA sequence: TGTGCCAGCAAAAGACAGGGCACGAACACTGAAGCTTTCTTT. Translated, it gives CASKRQGTNTEAFF.

As regards this clone: Additional DNA sequences in this sample encode the identical CDR3. This chain joins TRBV28 and TRBJ1-5; no firm D call. Germline CDR1 and CDR2: MDHEN and SYDVKM. The CDR3 extends over 12 amino acids. Deletions cut 6 bases from V and 6 bases from J, with 9 bases between. In DNA, the CDR3 is TGTGCCAGCAGCCCGGGTGCTCAGCCCCAGCATTTT. Translated, it gives CASSPGAQPQHF. Combining the CDR3 with reference TRBV28 and TRBJ1-5 gives the whole variable domain DVKVTQSSRYLVKRTGEKVFLECVQDMDHENMFWYRQDPGLGLRLIYFSYDVKMKEKGDIPEGYSVSREKKERFSLILESASTNQTSMYLCASSPGAQPQHFGDGTRLSIL.

This sequence joins TRBV21-1 and TRBJ1-4; TRBD1 was called by the table and not checked on the DNA. TRBV21-1 is termed a pseudogene. The CDR3 contains 14 residues. In DNA, the CDR3 is TGTGCCAGCAGCGACAGGGGTGCTAATGAAAAACTGTTTTTT. It is translated as CASSDRGANEKLFF.

The chain couples TRBV3-1 (or the pseudogene TRBV3-2) to TRBJ2-7; D is possibly TRBD1 (5 bases). CDR3 length: 14 residues. V was trimmed by 5 bases and J by 4 bases, leaving 15 bases between them. Per the germline V gene, CDR1 is LGHDT and CDR2 is YNNKEL (reference sequence). The CDR3 nucleotides are TGTGCCAGCAGCTCTAATGGGGCCAAATACGAGCAGTACTTC. Amino acid sequence: CASSSNGAKYEQYF.

In the case of this clone: The junction does not match germline at one end; this may be a read error. The gene calls are TRBV7-9 and TRBJ1-4, with a possible D match to TRBD1 (6 bases). The CDR3 has 14 residues. The V gene's germline CDR1 is SEHNR and CDR2 FQNEAQ (reference sequence). The CDR3 loop is CASSRWTANEKLLF. CDR3 sequence (DNA): TGTGCCAGCAGCCGGTGGACAGCTAATGAAAAACTGCTTTTT. Together with reference TRBV7-9 and TRBJ1-4, the CDR3 gives the full variable domain: DTGVSQNPRHKITKRGQNVTFRCDPISEHNRLYWYRQTLGQGPEFLTYFQNEAQLEKSRLLSDRFSAERPKGSFSTLEIQRTEQGDSAMYLCASSRWTANEKLLFGSGTQLSVL.

The chain employs TRBV5-6 and TRBJ2-7, with D possibly being TRBD2 (6 bases). V shed 3 bases and J shed 3 bases, with 13 bases lying between them. The CDR3 sequence is 14 residues long. Germline loops: CDR1 SGHDT, CDR2 YYEEEE. The CDR3 DNA sequence: TGTGCCAGCAGCTCCTACGGGACTGGCTACGAGCAGTACTTC. Amino acids: CASSSYGTGYEQYF.

The chain uses TRBV7-9 and TRBJ2-6; TRBD1 agrees at 9 bases. J lost 2 bases, V lost 5 bases, and 10 bases had no gene match. Germline assignment: CDR1 SEHNR and CDR2 FQNEAQ (reference sequence). The CDR3 sequence is 18 residues long. CDR3 region: CASSRRTGAPPGANVLTF. CDR3 nucleotides: TGTGCCAGCAGCCGTCGGACAGGGGCCCCCCCTGGGGCCAACGTCCTGACTTTC.

This chain connects TRBV5-5 to TRBJ2-5, with D perhaps matching TRBD2 (5 bases). Germline V gene data show CDR1 as SGHKS and CDR2 as YYEKEE (reference sequence). V shed 2 bases and J shed 2 bases, with 13 bases lying between them. The length of the CDR3 is 15 residues. The CDR3: CASSFRGLGQETQYF. CDR3 DNA sequence: TGTGCCAGCAGCTTCCGGGGTTTAGGACAAGAGACCCAGTACTTC.

This sequence joins TRBV27 and TRBJ2-3; 7 bases are a match to TRBD2. CDR1 is MNHEY, CDR2 SMNVEV, per germline (reference sequence). V trimming: 2 bases; J trimming: 0 bases; junction bases outside the gene matches: 11. This CDR3 has 18 residues. CDR3 nucleotides: TGTGCCAGCAGTTTACGCCCCGCTAGCGGACTAAGCACAGATACGCAGTATTTT. It is translated as CASSLRPASGLSTDTQYF.

The chain has TRBV13 and TRBJ2-7; TRBD2 aligns across 7 bases. The CDR3 loop spans 17 amino acids. Looked up from germline, CDR1 is PRHDT and CDR2 is FYEKMQ (reference sequence). Trimming took 5 bases from V and 3 from J; bases not matched to a gene: 16. CDR3 protein: CASSLGLLPSGRYEQYF. In DNA, the CDR3 is TGTGCCAGCAGCCTGGGACTTCTCCCTAGCGGTCGCTACGAGCAGTACTTC.

A word on this clone: At one of its ends the junction is not consistent with the germline gene, which may arise from a read error. The rearrangement uses TRBV5-4 and TRBJ1-5; 8 positions match TRBD1. CDR3 length equals 13 residues. CDR1 is SGHNT, CDR2 YYREEE, per germline (reference sequence). As DNA, the CDR3 is TGTGCCAGCAGTTTGGACAGGGATCAGCCCCAGCATTTT. This sequence encodes CASSLDRDQPQHF.

CDR3 sequence (DNA): TGCAGTGCTAGAGTCGGAGCTGAAGCTTTCTTT. Its protein product is CSARVGAEAFF. V usage is TRBV20-1 and J usage is TRBJ1-1; no clear D gene. CDR3 size: 11 residues. The germline gives CDR1 DFQATT, CDR2 SNEGSKA (reference sequence). The V end was cut by 1 base, the J end by 6 bases, with 6 bases between.

The V call is TRBV2, the J call TRBJ2-5; possible D gene TRBD1, 6 bases. Germline CDR1 is SNHLY and CDR2 is FYNNEI. V lost 3 bases and J lost 5, with 22 bases in between. This CDR3 has 17 residues. The CDR3 coding sequence is TGTGCCAGCAGTGATATTGTCGGGCCCGCAGGGGTCGAGACCCAGTACTTC. Protein: CASSDIVGPAGVETQYF.

J is TRBJ2-7 and V is TRBV28; 7 bases line up with TRBD1. V gave up 4 bases and J gave up 5 bases; unmatched junction bases: 8. The V gene's germline CDR1 is MDHEN and CDR2 SYDVKM. This CDR3 spans 14 amino acids. CDR3 sequence: CASSSVDRVNEQYF. CDR3 DNA sequence: TGTGCCAGCAGTTCCGTCGACAGGGTAAACGAGCAGTACTTC.

On this clone itself: This sample also contains other DNA sequences that code for the same CDR3. The chain has TRBV6-1 and TRBJ1-3; D is undetermined. This CDR3 contains 14 residues. V lost 2 bases to trimming and J lost 0 bases, with 5 bases between them. The germline CDR1 and CDR2 sequences are MNHNS and SASEGT. Here the CDR3 DNA reads TGTGCCAGCAGTGAAATGAGCTCTGGAAACACCATATATTTT. Protein product: CASSEMSSGNTIYF.

This chain connects TRBV6-6 to TRBJ1-2; TRBD1 aligns across 10 bases. The CDR3 consists of 17 residues. Trimming at V came to 5 bases and at J to 2 bases, leaving 11 bases not matched to a gene. CDR1 and CDR2 (germline): MNHNY, SVGAGI (reference sequence). This CDR3 is CASSPPGQGSRNYGYTF. The CDR3 DNA sequence: TGTGCCAGCAGTCCGCCGGGACAGGGGTCACGAAACTATGGCTACACCTTC.

This chain connects TRBV27 to TRBJ2-7; D is possibly TRBD1 (5 bases). Germline V gives CDR1 MNHEY, CDR2 SMNVEV (reference sequence). Trimming left V 5 bases short and J 5 bases short, with 10 bases between. The CDR3 contains 12 residues. The CDR3 DNA follows: TGTGCCAGCAGTCGGTCAGGGCACGAGCAGTACTTC. Amino acids: CASSRSGHEQYF.

The V gene is TRBV7-2, the J gene TRBJ2-3, with 10 bases matching TRBD2. The trim removed 3 bases at V and 4 bases at J, leaving 4 bases unmatched. This CDR3 has 15 residues. Per germline, CDR1 SGHTA and CDR2 FQGNSA. This CDR3 reads CASSFSSGSADTQYF. CDR3 bases: TGTGCCAGCAGCTTTTCTAGCGGGAGTGCAGATACGCAGTATTTT.

This chain links TRBV11-2 with TRBJ2-5; TRBD1 matches 9 bases. Germline V lookup: CDR1 SGHAT, CDR2 FQNNGV. This CDR3 has 15 amino acids. The ends lost 4 bases at V and 7 bases at J; junction bases unmatched: 10. CDR3 residues: CASSYGTGKLGTQYF. CDR3 in DNA: TGTGCCAGCAGCTATGGGACAGGGAAATTGGGGACCCAGTACTTC.

The chain carries TRBV20-1 and TRBJ1-6; tentatively, D is TRBD1 (6 bases). CDR1 DFQATT and CDR2 SNEGSKA come from the germline V gene (reference sequence). Between the trimmed V and J ends, which lost 3 bases and 9 bases, there was a span of 9 bases. This CDR3 spans 12 amino acids. The CDR3 sequence: CSASGTSSPLHF. CDR3 sequence (DNA): TGCAGTGCTAGTGGGACATCTTCACCCCTCCACTTT.

This clone was detected only once. The chain couples TRBV6-5 to TRBJ2-1, with 9 bases identical to TRBD2. The J segment lost 0 bases and the V segment lost 0 bases, leaving 0 bases of the junction unmatched. Looked up from germline, CDR1 is MNHEY and CDR2 is SVGAGI. This CDR3 is 16 amino acids long. The CDR3 loop reads CASSYSSGSSYNEQFF. DNA for the CDR3: TGTGCCAGCAGTTACTCTAGCGGGAGCTCCTACAATGAGCAGTTCTTC.

This sequence joins TRBV5-5 and TRBJ2-1, with 7 bases fitting TRBD2. V trimming: 0 bases; J trimming: 3 bases; junction bases outside the gene matches: 3. CDR1 and CDR2 from the germline V gene are SGHKS and YYEKEE (reference sequence). The CDR3 runs 15 residues. The DNA for the CDR3 is TGTGCCAGCAGCTTGGGGCGGGAGAGCTACAATGAGCAGTTCTTC. The encoded protein is CASSLGRESYNEQFF.